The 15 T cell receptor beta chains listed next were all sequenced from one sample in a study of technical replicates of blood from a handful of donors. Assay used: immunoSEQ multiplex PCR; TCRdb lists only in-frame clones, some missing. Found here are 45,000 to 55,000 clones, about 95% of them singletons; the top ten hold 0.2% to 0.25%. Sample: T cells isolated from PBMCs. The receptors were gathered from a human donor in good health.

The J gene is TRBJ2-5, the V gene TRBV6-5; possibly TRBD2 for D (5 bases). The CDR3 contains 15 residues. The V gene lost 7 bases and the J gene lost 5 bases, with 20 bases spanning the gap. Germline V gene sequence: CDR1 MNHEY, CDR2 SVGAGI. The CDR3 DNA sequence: TGTGCCAGCATTCCGAAACTAGGTCATGGGGAGACCCAGTACTTC. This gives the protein CASIPKLGHGETQYF.

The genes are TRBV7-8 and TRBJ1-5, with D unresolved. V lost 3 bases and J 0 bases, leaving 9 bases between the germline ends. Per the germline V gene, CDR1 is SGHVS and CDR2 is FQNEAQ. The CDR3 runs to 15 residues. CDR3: CASSFTHHSNQPQHF. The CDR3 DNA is TGTGCCAGCAGCTTCACACATCATAGCAATCAGCCCCAGCATTTT.

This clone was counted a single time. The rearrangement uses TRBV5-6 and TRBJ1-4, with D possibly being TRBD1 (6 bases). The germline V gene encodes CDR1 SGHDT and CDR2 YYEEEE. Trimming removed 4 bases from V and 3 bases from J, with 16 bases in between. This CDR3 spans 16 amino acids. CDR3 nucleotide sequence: TGTGCCAGCAGCACTCTGGACAGCCGGGCTAATGAAAAACTGTTTTTT. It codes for CASSTLDSRANEKLFF.

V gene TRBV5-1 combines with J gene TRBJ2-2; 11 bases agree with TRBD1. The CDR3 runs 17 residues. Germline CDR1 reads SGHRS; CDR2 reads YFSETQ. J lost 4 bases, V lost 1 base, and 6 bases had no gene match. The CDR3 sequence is CASSLLPGQGATGELFF. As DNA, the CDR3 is TGCGCCAGCAGCTTGCTTCCCGGACAGGGGGCCACCGGGGAGCTGTTTTTT. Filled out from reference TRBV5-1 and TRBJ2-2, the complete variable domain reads KAGVTQTPRYLIKTRGQQVTLSCSPISGHRSVSWYQQTPGQGLQFLFEYFSETQRNKGNFPGRFSGRQFSNSRSEMNVSTLELGDSALYLCASSLLPGQGATGELFFGEGSRLTVL.

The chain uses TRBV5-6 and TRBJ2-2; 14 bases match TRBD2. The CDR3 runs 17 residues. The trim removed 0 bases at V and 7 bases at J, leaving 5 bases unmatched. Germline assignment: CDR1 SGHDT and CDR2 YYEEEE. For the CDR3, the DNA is TGTGCCAGCAGCTTGGGACTAGCGGGAGGGCCGGTCGGGGAGCTGTTTTTT. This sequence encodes CASSLGLAGGPVGELFF.

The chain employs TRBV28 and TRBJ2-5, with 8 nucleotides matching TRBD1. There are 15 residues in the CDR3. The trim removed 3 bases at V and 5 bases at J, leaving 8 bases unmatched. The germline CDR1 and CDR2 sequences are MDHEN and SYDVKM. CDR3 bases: TGTGCCAGCAGTTTCGGCAGGGGGCAATCGGAGACCCAGTACTTC. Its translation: CASSFGRGQSETQYF.

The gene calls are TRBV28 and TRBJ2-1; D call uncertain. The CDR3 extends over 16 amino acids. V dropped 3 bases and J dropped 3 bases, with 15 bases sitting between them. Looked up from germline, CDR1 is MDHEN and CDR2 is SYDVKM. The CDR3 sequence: CASSFGDSTGYNEQFF. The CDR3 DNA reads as TGTGCCAGCAGTTTTGGAGATTCGACCGGCTACAATGAGCAGTTCTTC.

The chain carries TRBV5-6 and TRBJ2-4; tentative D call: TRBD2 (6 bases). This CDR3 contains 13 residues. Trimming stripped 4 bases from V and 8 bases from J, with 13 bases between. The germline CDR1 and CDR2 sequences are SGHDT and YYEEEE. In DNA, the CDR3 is TGTGCCAGCAGCCGGCGGGGCGGGGACATTCAGTACTTC. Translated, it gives CASSRRGGDIQYF.

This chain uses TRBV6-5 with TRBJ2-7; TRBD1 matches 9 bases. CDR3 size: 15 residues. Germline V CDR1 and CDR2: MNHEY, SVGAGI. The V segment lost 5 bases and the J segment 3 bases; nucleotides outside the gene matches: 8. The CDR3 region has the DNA TGTGCCAGCAGTCAAATTACAGGGGGCCGCTACGAGCAGTACTTC. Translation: CASSQITGGRYEQYF.

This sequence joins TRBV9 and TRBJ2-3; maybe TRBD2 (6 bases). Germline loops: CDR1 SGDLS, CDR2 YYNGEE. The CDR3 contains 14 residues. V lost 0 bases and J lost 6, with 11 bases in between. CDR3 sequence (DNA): TGTGCCAGCAGCGTAGACGGGGGATGGGATACGCAGTATTTT. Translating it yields CASSVDGGWDTQYF.

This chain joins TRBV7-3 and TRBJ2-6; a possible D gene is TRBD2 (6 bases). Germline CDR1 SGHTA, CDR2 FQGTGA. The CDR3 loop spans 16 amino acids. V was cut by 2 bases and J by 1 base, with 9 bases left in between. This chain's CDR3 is CASSLDGGSGANVLTF. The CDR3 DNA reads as TGTGCCAGCAGCTTAGATGGGGGGTCTGGGGCCAACGTCCTGACTTTC. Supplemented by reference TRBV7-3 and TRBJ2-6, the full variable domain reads GAGVSQTPSNKVTEKGKYVELRCDPISGHTALYWYRQSLGQGPEFLIYFQGTGAADDSGLPNDRFFAVRPEGSVSTLKIQRTERGDSAVYLCASSLDGGSGANVLTFGAGSRLTVL.

This chain's CDR3 is CASSQGQGTRGGYTF. CDR3 in DNA: TGTGCCAGCAGCCAAGGACAGGGCACCCGGGGCGGCTACACCTTC. The V and J genes are TRBV7-9 and TRBJ1-2, with 8 positions matching TRBD1. Germline CDR1 SEHNR, CDR2 FQNEAQ (reference sequence). The CDR3 has 15 residues. Germline trimming cut 5 bases from V and 8 bases from J; bases unmatched to any gene: 13.

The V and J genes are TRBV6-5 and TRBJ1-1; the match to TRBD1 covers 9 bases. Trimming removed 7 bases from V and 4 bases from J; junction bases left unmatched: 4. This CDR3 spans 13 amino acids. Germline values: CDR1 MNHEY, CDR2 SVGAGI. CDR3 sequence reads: CASTRTGVTEAFF. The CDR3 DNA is TGTGCCAGCACCCGGACAGGGGTCACTGAAGCTTTCTTT.

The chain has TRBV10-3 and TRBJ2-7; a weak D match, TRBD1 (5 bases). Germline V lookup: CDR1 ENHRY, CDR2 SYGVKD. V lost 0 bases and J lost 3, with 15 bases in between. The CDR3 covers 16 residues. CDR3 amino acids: CAISESAPRAGYEQYF. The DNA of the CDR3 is TGTGCCATCAGTGAGTCAGCCCCCAGGGCAGGCTACGAGCAGTACTTC.

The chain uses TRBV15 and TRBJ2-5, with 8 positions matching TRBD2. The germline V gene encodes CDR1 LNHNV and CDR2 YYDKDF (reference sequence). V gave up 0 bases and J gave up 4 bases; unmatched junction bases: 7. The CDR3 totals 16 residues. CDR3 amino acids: CATSRDSGGMRETQYF. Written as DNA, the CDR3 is TGTGCCACCAGCAGAGATTCGGGAGGGATGAGAGAGACCCAGTACTTC.